This record looks at one T cell receptor (beta chain) sequence and its context. From the 5' RACE reads, TCRdb called clonotypes with MiXCR, one entry per CDR3 protein. The data contain approximately 10,000 distinct CDR3 sequences, 20% to 30% of them singletons. The germline V gene has CDR1 DFQATT and CDR2 SNEGSKA (reference sequence). The CDR3 length is 19 residues. Losses at the gene ends were 0 bases for V and 2 bases for J; bases not matched to a gene: 11. The sorted Tregs were CD4+CD25+CD127-/low cells. Specimen: Tregs sorted from blood. This rearrangement joins TRBV20-1 to TRBJ2-2, with TRBD2 identical over 11 bases. The source of this sequence is a female donor with breast cancer. The CDR3 reads CSARDRLAGGSPNTGELFF. The CDR3 nucleotides are TGCAGTGCTAGAGATAGGCTAGCGGGAGGCTCACCTAACACCGGGGAGCTGTTTTTT.